A single sample gave rise to the 8 T cell receptor beta chains below, sequenced in a study of blood T cell repertoires in COVID-19. Profiling relied on immunoSEQ multiplex PCR, and the TCRdb table lists in-frame clones only, not all of them. This table holds more than 15,000 clones, about 83% found once. The sequencing sample was made of peripheral blood. The receptors originated from a human donor in a cohort sampled during active COVID-19.

The genes are TRBV5-1 and TRBJ2-7; 8 bases fit TRBD2. The CDR3 is 14 residues long. Germline values: CDR1 SGHRS, CDR2 YFSETQ. V trimming: 6 bases; J trimming: 0 bases; junction bases outside the gene matches: 5. The CDR3 coding sequence is TGCGCCAGCAACCGGGGGGGTAACTCCTACGAGCAGTACTTC. Amino acids: CASNRGGNSYEQYF.

The genes are TRBV4-2 and TRBJ2-3, with a weak D call TRBD2 (6 bases). Per the germline V gene, CDR1 is LGHNA and CDR2 is YNFKEQ. V lost 0 bases, J lost 0 bases, and 16 bases lay in between. CDR3 length: 18 residues. The CDR3 coding sequence is TGTGCCAGCAGCCAAGACGTTGGAGTAGCGGCTAGCACAGATACGCAGTATTTT. Translating gives CASSQDVGVAASTDTQYF.

This clone was found once. The J gene is TRBJ2-7, the V gene TRBV19; D is perhaps TRBD1 (6 bases). The CDR3 runs 14 residues. Germline values: CDR1 LNHDA, CDR2 SQIVND (reference sequence). Trimming removed 4 bases at V and 2 bases at J, with 12 bases between. The CDR3 here is CASSTQGLTYEQYF. The DNA for the CDR3 is TGTGCCAGTAGTACACAGGGTCTAACCTACGAGCAGTACTTC.

Written as DNA, the CDR3 is TGTGCCAGCAGCCCCCGGACTAGCTTTACCGGGGAGCTGTTTTTT. It yields the protein CASSPRTSFTGELFF. The chain has TRBV9 and TRBJ2-2; 8 bases are a match to TRBD2. The CDR3 has 15 amino acids. In germline, CDR1 is SGDLS, CDR2 YYNGEE. Unmatched junction bases numbered 7, after V lost 4 bases and J lost 5 bases.

This rearrangement joins TRBV7-3 to TRBJ2-1, with TRBD2 matching over 8 bases. This CDR3 has 14 amino acids. Germline V lookup: CDR1 SGHTA, CDR2 FQGTGA. Trimming took 5 bases from V and 7 from J; bases not matched to a gene: 7. CDR3 nucleotide sequence: TGTGCCAGCAGCCTTAGCGGGACTTTGAATGAGCAGTTCTTC. It codes for CASSLSGTLNEQFF.

The rearrangement joins TRBV7-2 to TRBJ1-5, with TRBD1 matching over 7 bases. J was trimmed by 3 bases and V by 4 bases; bases with no gene match: 6. Germline CDR1 and CDR2: SGHTA and FQGNSA. The length of the CDR3 is 15 residues. The CDR3 spells CASSSNRGYNQPQHF. CDR3 in DNA: TGTGCCAGCAGCTCGAACAGGGGTTACAATCAGCCCCAGCATTTT.

In DNA form, the CDR3 reads TGTGCCAGCAGCCAAGATGGCACACGGCGGATGAGCCAGTACTTC. Amino acids: CASSQDGTRRMSQYF. The genes are TRBV3-1 (or the pseudogene TRBV3-2) and TRBJ2-5; unclear D gene. CDR1 LGHDT and CDR2 YNNKEL come from the germline V gene (reference sequence). Trimming shortened V by 0 bases and J by 10 bases, and 18 bases separated the two germline ends. CDR3 length: 15 amino acids.

CDR3 in DNA: TGCGCCAGCAGTCAGTACCCCGGGACAGGGAGCATAGGATGGTCCTACAATGAGCAGTTCTTC. Its translation is CASSQYPGTGSIGWSYNEQFF. V gene TRBV23-1 combines with J gene TRBJ2-1, with 9 bases that match TRBD1. TRBV23-1 is annotated as an ORF whose role is uncertain. After removal of 3 bases from V and 1 base from J, the junction contained 19 bases not matched to a gene. CDR3 length: 21 residues.